A selection of T cell receptor beta chains follows, all from one sample in a study of shared clonotypes between healthy human individuals. TCRdb keeps only in-frame clones here, not all; method: immunoSEQ multiplex PCR. The sample holds about 590,000 clones, over 95% seen once. Sequenced: naive CD8+ T cells sorted from blood. Every receptor here comes from a woman in her thirties in good health. CDR3s include the opening cysteine and the closing phenylalanine or tryptophan. The D gene is left open where the match is weak.

V,J,D,CDR3
TRBV27,TRBJ2-1,.,CASSPSRGNEQFF
TRBV4-1,TRBJ2-7,.,CASSQESGRGSYEQYF
TRBV5-5,TRBJ2-7,TRBD1,CASSFLQGTYEQYF
TRBV9,TRBJ2-1,TRBD2,CASSVGGTSSYNEQFF
TRBV6-4,TRBJ2-6,.,CANLRTGANVLTF
TRBV6-5,TRBJ2-7,.,CASSFGTASSEQYF
TRBV28,.,.,CATIDGDTSFSYEQYF
TRBV19,TRBJ2-1,TRBD2,CASSIGGTSNEQFF
TRBV19,TRBJ1-3,.,CASSIWTSGNTIYF
TRBV4-1,TRBJ2-1,.,CASSHLLRVPSYNEQFF
TRBV7-8,TRBJ1-1,.,CASSLLNTEAFF
TRBV28,TRBJ2-3,TRBD2,CASSEWETSGPTDTQYF
TRBV27,TRBJ1-4,TRBD1,CASSLSGQANEKLFF
TRBV13,TRBJ1-3,.,CASSLESGNTIYF
TRBV7-2,TRBJ1-1,TRBD1,CASSLVGQGPNTEAFF
TRBV4-1,TRBJ2-1,TRBD2,CASSQSGAGGIKGYNEQFF
TRBV13,TRBJ2-3,.,CASSSQGSDTQYF
TRBV11-2,TRBJ2-2,.,CASLREYTGELFF
TRBV6-5,TRBJ1-1,.,CASTQGAGGTEAFF
TRBV28,TRBJ1-4,.,CASSPQTTGIFNEKLFF
TRBV19,TRBJ1-1,.,CASSIEVGTEAFF
TRBV2,TRBJ1-5,TRBD1,CASRAGTGLYQPQHF
TRBV29-1,TRBJ1-1,.,CSSVRGTYTEAFF
TRBV25-1,TRBJ1-5,.,CASSEVKKEEYSNQPQHF
TRBV7-6,TRBJ2-1,TRBD2,CASSLGLADYNEQFF
TRBV13,TRBJ2-1,TRBD2,CASSITSGNYNEQFF
TRBV7-9,TRBJ2-7,.,CASSARSYEQYF
TRBV28,TRBJ1-1,.,CASSSPSSSYMNTEAFF
TRBV30,TRBJ1-1,TRBD1,CAWSVGQGMNTEAFF
TRBV19,TRBJ2-5,.,CASSLGGGIQETQYF
TRBV2,TRBJ2-1,.,CASSDTAYHNEQFF
TRBV9,TRBJ2-1,.,CASSAPPAGLYNEQFF
TRBV11-2,TRBJ2-7,.,CASSDRLVVEQYF
TRBV11-2,TRBJ1-4,.,CASSLDSQANEKLFF
TRBV11-2,TRBJ2-1,TRBD1,CASSSTPGQGMWNEQFF
TRBV21-1,TRBJ2-3,.,CASSKGQRDTQYF
TRBV13,TRBJ2-3,.,CASTLGSDTQYF
TRBV6-5,TRBJ1-2,.,CASSYVDSTGYTF
TRBV7-9,TRBJ2-3,.,CASSLVRESTDTQYF
TRBV2,TRBJ1-5,.,CASSLTGGFYSNQPQHF
TRBV5-1,TRBJ2-3,TRBD2,CASSSVGSGSVTDTQYF
TRBV20-1,TRBJ2-7,.,CSASSLYEQYF
TRBV27,TRBJ2-4,.,CASKGSGKENIQYF
TRBV7-7,TRBJ1-4,.,CASSLGAPGANEKLFF
TRBV28,TRBJ2-1,TRBD2,CASSFLLAGTYNEQFF
TRBV28,TRBJ1-1,.,CASSLFADTSQIFF
TRBV9,TRBJ1-5,.,CASSLLGGTNQPQHF
TRBV10-3,TRBJ1-3,.,CAISEAGWVAGNTIYF
TRBV19,TRBJ2-1,.,CASSIVDEQFF
TRBV11-2,TRBJ2-7,TRBD1,CASSLTMGGTGPTYEQYF
TRBV2,TRBJ2-7,TRBD2,CVASKMIAGAYEQYF